This TCR beta chain derives from a study of T cells in Graves' hyperthyroidism and ophthalmopathy. RNA transcripts were the template for amplifying TCR beta CDR3 regions. The HTBI set primed first-round TCR CDR3 RT-PCR. TCRdb reprocessed the multiplex PCR reads with MiXCR, giving one entry per CDR3 protein. The table records some 600,000 distinct CDR3 sequences, around 14% of them present only once. This clonotype came up many times. What it binds is unknown. Germline CDR1 SGHAT, CDR2 FQDESV (reference sequence). The length of the CDR3 is 14 residues. V was pared by 6 bases and J by 1 base, with 5 bases of the junction left unmatched. The study's findings and limits: Also found in blood were most expanded thyroid clonotypes above 0.001.

The sample comprised blood. The clonotype comes from a woman aged 30 to 39 with Graves' hyperthyroidism that later progressed to Graves' ophthalmopathy. This chain joins TRBV11-1 and TRBJ2-5, with 7 bases aligning to TRBD2. CDR3 sequence reads: CASSPGTTQETQYF. CDR3 DNA: TGTGCCAGCAGTCCCGGGACTACCCAAGAGACCCAGTACTTC.